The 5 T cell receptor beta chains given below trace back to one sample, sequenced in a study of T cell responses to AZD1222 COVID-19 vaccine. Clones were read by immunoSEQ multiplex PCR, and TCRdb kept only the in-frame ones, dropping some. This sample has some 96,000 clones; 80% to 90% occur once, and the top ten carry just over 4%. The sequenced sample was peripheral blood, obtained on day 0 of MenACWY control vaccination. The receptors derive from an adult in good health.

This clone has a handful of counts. The CDR3 here is CASSQDRGAFQPDTQYF. The CDR3 region has the DNA TGTGCCAGCAGCCAAGATAGGGGGGCTTTCCAACCAGATACGCAGTATTTT. This sequence joins TRBV14 and TRBJ2-3; TRBD1 or TRBD2 may be the D gene (6 bases each). The germline CDR1 and CDR2 sequences are SGHDN and FVKESK. The V gene lost 0 bases and the J gene lost 4 bases, with 17 bases spanning the gap. The CDR3 consists of 17 residues.

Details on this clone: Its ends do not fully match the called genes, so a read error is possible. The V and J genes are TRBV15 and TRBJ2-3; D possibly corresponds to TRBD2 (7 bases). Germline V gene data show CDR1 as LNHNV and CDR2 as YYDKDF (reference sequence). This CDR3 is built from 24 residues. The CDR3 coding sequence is TGTGCCCCCAGGCAGAGGGGGGGGGCAGACAGTCCAAGTCCCTTATTGTTGCACACAGATACGCAGTATTTT. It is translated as CAPRQRGGADSPSPLLLHTDTQYF.

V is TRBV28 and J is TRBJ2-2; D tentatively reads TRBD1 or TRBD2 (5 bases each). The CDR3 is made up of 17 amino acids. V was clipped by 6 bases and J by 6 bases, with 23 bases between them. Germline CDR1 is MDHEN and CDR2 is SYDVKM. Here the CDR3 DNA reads TGTGCCAGCAGCCCCCCTGGGTCAGGGCAGCGGCCCGGGGAGCTGTTTTTT. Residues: CASSPPGSGQRPGELFF.

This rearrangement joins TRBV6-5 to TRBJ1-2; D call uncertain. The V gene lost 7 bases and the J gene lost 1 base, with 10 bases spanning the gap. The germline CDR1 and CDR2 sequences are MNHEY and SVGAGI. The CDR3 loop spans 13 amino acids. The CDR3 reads CASMDGRNYGYTF. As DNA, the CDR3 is TGTGCCAGCATGGACGGACGTAACTATGGCTACACCTTC.

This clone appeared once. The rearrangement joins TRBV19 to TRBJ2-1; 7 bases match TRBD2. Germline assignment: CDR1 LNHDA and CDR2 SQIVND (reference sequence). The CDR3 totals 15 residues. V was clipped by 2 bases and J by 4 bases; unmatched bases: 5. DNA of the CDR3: TGTGCCAGTAGTATATACGGGGGGAGTTACAATGAGCAGTTCTTC. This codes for CASSIYGGSYNEQFF.